These 27 T cell receptor beta chains were all obtained from the same sample, sequenced in a study of regulatory T cells in long-lasting Graves disease. The TCR beta library used iRepertoire HTBI primers with Arm-PCR amplification of CDR3. TCRdb reprocessed the multiplex PCR reads with MiXCR, giving one entry per CDR3 protein. The data show approximately 470,000 distinct CDR3 sequences, roughly 17% seen once. Indicated time point: newly diagnosed GD, antithyroid drugs for less than 3 months. Preparation of the TCR library used RNA extracted from PBMCs. These data also formed part of another study, on T cells in Graves' hyperthyroidism and ophthalmopathy.

Sequencing was performed on peripheral blood mononuclear cells (PBMCs), taken at new diagnosis, from a patient treated with antithyroid drugs. Source of these receptors: a man in his forties or fifties with Graves disease.

This clonotype occurred a few times. The V and J genes are TRBV5-1 and TRBJ2-3, with D possibly matching TRBD1 (5 bases). The CDR3 loop spans 14 amino acids. Trimming removed 2 bases at V and 4 bases at J, with 11 bases between. Germline CDR1 SGHRS, CDR2 YFSETQ. CDR3 DNA: TGCGCCAGCAGCTTCGGTCAGACAGCAGATACGCAGTATTTT. It encodes CASSFGQTADTQYF. The full variable domain, its missing parts supplied by reference TRBV5-1 and TRBJ2-3, is KAGVTQTPRYLIKTRGQQVTLSCSPISGHRSVSWYQQTPGQGLQFLFEYFSETQRNKGNFPGRFSGRQFSNSRSEMNVSTLELGDSALYLCASSFGQTADTQYFGPGTRLTVL.

The sample holds a few counts of this clonotype. The chain links TRBV29-1 to TRBJ2-5; possibly TRBD2 for D (5 bases). Trimming removed 1 base from V and 5 bases from J, with 8 bases in between. Germline values: CDR1 SQVTM, CDR2 ANQGSEA. The CDR3 is made up of 12 amino acids. The DNA of the CDR3 is TGCAGCGTTGAAGCATCGGGGGAGACCCAGTACTTC. It yields the protein CSVEASGETQYF. The complete variable domain, with remaining parts taken from reference TRBV29-1 and TRBJ2-5, reads SAVISQKPSRDICQRGTSLTIQCQVDSQVTMMFWYRQQPGQSLTLIATANQGSEATYESGFVIDKFPISRPNLTFSTLTVSNMSPEDSSIYLCSVEASGETQYFGPGTRLLVL.

This clonotype was picked up many times. V usage is TRBV3-1 and J usage is TRBJ1-5, with unresolved D. This CDR3 contains 12 residues. The V end was cut by 0 bases, the J end by 9 bases, with 6 bases between. The germline CDR1 and CDR2 sequences are LGHDT and YNNKEL (reference sequence). The CDR3 DNA reads TGTGCCAGCAGCCAAGAGGGTTTGCCCCAGCATTTT. Amino acid sequence: CASSQEGLPQHF.

Many counts were recorded for this clonotype. This chain connects TRBV6-1 to TRBJ1-5, with TRBD1 matching over 11 bases. CDR3 length: 15 amino acids. The V segment lost 5 bases and the J segment 6 bases; nucleotides outside the gene matches: 6. Germline CDR1 and CDR2: MNHNS and SASEGT. This CDR3 reads CASSRTGGVGQPQHF. DNA of the CDR3: TGTGCCAGCAGTCGGACAGGGGGCGTCGGTCAGCCCCAGCATTTT.

This chain joins TRBV7-9 and TRBJ2-7; 9 bases match TRBD2. V lost 5 bases and J lost 3; bases outside the gene matches: 2. Germline V gene sequence: CDR1 SEHNR, CDR2 FQNEAQ (reference sequence). CDR3 size: 13 residues. Here the CDR3 reads CASSNSGSYEQYF. CDR3 in DNA: TGTGCCAGCAGCAATAGCGGGAGCTACGAGCAGTACTTC.

Points on this clonotype: This sequence may be a read error, since a much larger clone differs from it by one base. The CDR3 ends on some other residue instead of the conserved phenylalanine or tryptophan, so this is likely a read error. The chain couples TRBV5-1 to TRBJ2-7; TRBD1 aligns across 8 bases. Unmatched junction bases numbered 5, after V lost 4 bases and J lost 2 bases. The V gene's germline CDR1 is SGHRS and CDR2 YFSETQ. CDR3 length: 14 amino acids. CDR3 region: CASSQRQGTYEQYL. The CDR3 DNA reads as TGCGCCAGCAGCCAAAGACAGGGGACCTACGAGCAGTACCTC.

This clonotype has at least ten counts. The chain carries TRBV2 and TRBJ2-7; 8 bases line up with TRBD2. V was pared by 7 bases and J by 4 bases, with 15 bases of the junction left unmatched. This CDR3 contains 16 residues. Germline CDR1 SNHLY, CDR2 FYNNEI. The DNA of the CDR3 is TGTGCCAGCAACAGCCCCGGCCAGCGGGAGAGATACGAGCAGTACTTC. It yields the protein CASNSPGQRERYEQYF. Drawing the rest from reference TRBV2 and TRBJ2-7, the complete variable domain is EPEVTQTPSHQVTQMGQEVILRCVPISNHLYFYWYRQILGQKVEFLVSFYNNEISEKSEIFDDQFSVERPDGSNFTLKIRSTKLEDSAMYFCASNSPGQRERYEQYFGPGTRLTVT.

This clonotype was counted only a few times. The J gene is TRBJ2-3, the V gene TRBV25-1, with D unresolved. Germline CDR1 and CDR2: MGHDK and SYGVNS. This CDR3 has 15 residues. V was pared by 1 base and J by 4 bases, with 12 bases between. CDR3 bases: TGTGCCAGCAGTGAATTATCGTCTGGGCCAGATACGCAGTATTTT. As protein: CASSELSSGPDTQYF.

The chain couples TRBV6-2 or TRBV6-3 to TRBJ2-3; TRBD2 is a possible D gene (6 bases). V was cut by 2 bases and J by 2 bases, with 14 bases left in between. The CDR3 length is 16 residues. Germline values: CDR1 MNHEY, CDR2 SVGEGT. CDR3 coding DNA: TGTGCCAGCAGTTACCGGGGCGGAGGGACCACAGATACGCAGTATTTT. Its translation is CASSYRGGGTTDTQYF.

This clonotype appeared many times. The genes are TRBV20-1 and TRBJ1-3; D gene unclear. The ends were cut back, 3 bases at V and 0 bases at J, with 6 bases in the middle. CDR1 and CDR2 (germline): DFQATT, SNEGSKA (reference sequence). The length of the CDR3 is 13 residues. This CDR3 is CSASLPSGNTIYF. The CDR3 DNA follows: TGCAGTGCTAGTCTGCCCTCTGGAAACACCATATATTTT.

This clonotype was detected many times. This chain links TRBV3-1 with TRBJ1-1, with no clear D. The CDR3 is 14 amino acids. The germline CDR1 and CDR2 sequences are LGHDT and YNNKEL (reference sequence). The V and J ends lost 6 bases and 1 base respectively, with 12 bases between them. This CDR3 is CASSSGRRNTEAFF. The CDR3 nucleotides are TGTGCCAGCAGTTCGGGCCGACGGAACACTGAAGCTTTCTTT.

Only a few counts were recorded for this clonotype. The genes are TRBV19 and TRBJ2-2; D is perhaps TRBD1 (7 bases). The germline V gene has CDR1 LNHDA and CDR2 SQIVND (reference sequence). There are 14 residues in the CDR3. V was shortened by 7 bases and J by 4 bases, with 13 bases between the two germline ends. The CDR3 loop reads CASIRGATTGELFF. Here the CDR3 DNA reads TGTGCCAGTATCAGGGGGGCGACCACCGGGGAGCTGTTTTTT. Supplemented by reference TRBV19 and TRBJ2-2, the full variable domain reads DGGITQSPKYLFRKEGQNVTLSCEQNLNHDAMYWYRQDPGQGLRLIYYSQIVNDFQKGDIAEGYSVSREKKESFPLTVTSAQKNPTAFYLCASIRGATTGELFFGEGSRLTVL.

In this sample, this clonotype turned up many times. The V gene is TRBV6-9, the J gene TRBJ2-5; 8 nucleotides align to TRBD1. CDR1 is MNHGY and CDR2 is SVAAGI in the germline V gene. The CDR3 is 14 residues long. V was clipped by 3 bases and J by 5 bases; unmatched bases: 5. CDR3 nucleotides: TGTGCCAGCAGTTACGTGACAGGGGTGGAGACCCAGTACTTC. Amino acids: CASSYVTGVETQYF.

Concerning this clonotype: The conserved phenylalanine or tryptophan normally closing the CDR3 is absent here, so this likely arose from a read error. CDR3 residues: CASSARASGSSYNEQFS. The CDR3 nucleotides read TGTGCCAGCAGCGCAAGAGCTAGCGGGAGCTCCTACAATGAGCAGTTCTCC. The gene calls are TRBV3-1 and TRBJ2-1; 10 bases agree with TRBD2. Per the germline V gene, CDR1 is LGHDT and CDR2 is YNNKEL (reference sequence). V shed 5 bases and J 0 bases; nucleotides not matched to a gene: 7. CDR3 length equals 17 residues.

On this clonotype itself: A much larger clone lies one base from this, so it may be a read error. The V call is TRBV28, the J call TRBJ2-3; D is possibly TRBD1 or TRBD2 (7 bases each). The germline CDR1 and CDR2 sequences are MDHEN and SYDVKM. This CDR3 contains 14 residues. CDR3 DNA sequence: TGTGCCAGCAGCGAGGGGGGAGGGACAGATATGCAGTATTTT. Its protein is CASSEGGGTDMQYF.

This clonotype occurred many times. This rearrangement joins TRBV9 to TRBJ2-7; 8 bases agree with TRBD2. Germline V CDR1 and CDR2: SGDLS, YYNGEE. Losses at the gene ends were 1 base for V and 3 bases for J; bases not matched to a gene: 9. The CDR3 length is 16 residues. The CDR3 bases are TGTGCCAGCAGCGTAAGTCCCCAAGCGGGAGTCTACGAGCAGTACTTC. The encoded protein is CASSVSPQAGVYEQYF.

In its sample, this clonotype was seen many times. The chain employs TRBV3-1 and TRBJ2-3; D is uncertain. This CDR3 region has 14 residues. V shed 0 bases and J shed 0 bases, with 4 bases lying between them. Germline CDR1 and CDR2: LGHDT and YNNKEL (reference sequence). The CDR3 sequence: CASSQDSSTDTQYF. The CDR3 DNA reads TGTGCCAGCAGCCAAGACTCTAGCACAGATACGCAGTATTTT.

This clonotype has a count of ten or more. The V call is TRBV11-2, the J call TRBJ1-4, with 8 bases that match TRBD1. CDR3 length: 15 residues. V dropped 5 bases and J dropped 2; count of bases not matched to a gene: 4. Germline V gene lookup returns CDR1 SGHAT and CDR2 FQNNGV. The CDR3 loop reads CASSAQGATNEKLFF. DNA of the CDR3: TGTGCCAGCAGCGCGCAGGGGGCCACTAATGAAAAACTGTTTTTT. The variable domain in full, completed from reference TRBV11-2 and TRBJ1-4, reads EAGVAQSPRYKIIEKRQSVAFWCNPISGHATLYWYQQILGQGPKLLIQFQNNGVVDDSQLPKDRFSAERLKGVDSTLKIQPAKLEDSAVYLCASSAQGATNEKLFFGSGTQLSVL.

The chain combines TRBV27 with TRBJ2-3, with TRBD2 matching 14 bases. After removal of 2 bases from V and 3 bases from J, the junction contained 4 bases not matched to a gene. Germline V CDR1 and CDR2: MNHEY, SMNVEV (reference sequence). The CDR3 totals 17 residues. Written as DNA, the CDR3 is TGTGCCAGCAGTTTAGGGACTAGCGGGAGTCGGACAGATACGCAGTATTTT. Its protein is CASSLGTSGSRTDTQYF.

This chain uses TRBV6-5 with TRBJ2-7; 8 bases agree with TRBD1. The ends lost 0 bases at V and 2 bases at J; junction bases unmatched: 6. The CDR3 extends over 16 amino acids. CDR1 and CDR2 (germline): MNHEY, SVGAGI. CDR3 nucleotide sequence: TGTGCCAGCAGTTACTCCCGGACAGGGCAAACCTACGAGCAGTACTTC. It yields the protein CASSYSRTGQTYEQYF.

This clonotype has at least ten counts. The chain employs TRBV18 and TRBJ2-2, with 7 bases lining up with TRBD2. The germline V gene has CDR1 KGHSH and CDR2 LQKENI. V shed 8 bases, J shed 5 bases, and the junction held 2 bases outside the gene matches. The CDR3 runs 12 residues. DNA for the CDR3: TGTGCCAGCACGCGGGAGACCGGGGAGCTGTTTTTT. Its protein product is CASTRETGELFF. Complete variable domain (other parts from reference TRBV18 and TRBJ2-2): NAGVMQNPRHLVRRRGQEARLRCSPMKGHSHVYWYRQLPEEGLKFMVYLQKENIIDESGMPKERFSAEFPKEGPSILRIQQVVRGDSAAYFCASTRETGELFFGEGSRLTVL.

This clonotype showed up just once. A read error may be the cause here, since a much bigger clone is one base away. This chain links TRBV5-5 with TRBJ2-2; the D gene is possibly TRBD2 (7 bases). Trimming stripped 4 bases from V and 4 bases from J, with 14 bases between. Germline CDR1 is SGHKS and CDR2 is YYEKEE (reference sequence). The CDR3 is 15 residues long. The CDR3 reads CASSTRGGSTGELFF. Here the CDR3 DNA reads TGTGCCAGCAGCACGAGGGGGGGCAGCACCGGGGAGCTGTTTTTT.

This clonotype was observed a single time. The J gene is TRBJ1-2, the V gene TRBV3-1; D might be TRBD1 (6 bases). The CDR3 length is 15 residues. The germline V gene encodes CDR1 LGHDT and CDR2 YNNKEL (reference sequence). V was shortened by 4 bases and J by 4 bases, with 16 bases between the two germline ends. CDR3 residues: CASSLRRTDFYGYTF. Written as DNA, the CDR3 is TGTGCCAGCAGCCTCCGGCGGACAGACTTCTATGGCTACACCTTC. The whole variable domain, remainder taken from reference TRBV3-1 and TRBJ1-2, is DTAVSQTPKYLVTQMGNDKSIKCEQNLGHDTMYWYKQDSKKFLKIMFSYNNKELIINETVPNRFSPKSPDKAHLNLHINSLELGDSAVYFCASSLRRTDFYGYTFGSGTRLTVV.

The rearrangement uses TRBV29-1 and TRBJ2-5; D gene uncertain. Germline V lookup: CDR1 SQVTM, CDR2 ANQGSEA. The CDR3 spans 11 residues. Deletions cut 8 bases from V and 2 bases from J, with 9 bases between. The CDR3 sequence: CSLIRQETQYF. The DNA for the CDR3 is TGCAGCCTTATACGACAAGAGACCCAGTACTTC.

Many counts were recorded for this clonotype. This rearrangement joins TRBV7-6 to TRBJ2-7, with TRBD1 matching 7 bases. The germline V gene has CDR1 SGHVS and CDR2 FNYEAQ. V dropped 5 bases and J dropped 2; count of bases not matched to a gene: 6. The CDR3 is 14 amino acids. CDR3: CASSGPGQTYEQYF. CDR3 nucleotides: TGTGCCAGCAGCGGACCGGGACAGACCTACGAGCAGTACTTC.

On this clonotype itself: This could be a read error, since a much larger clone is one nucleotide away. The rearrangement joins TRBV20-1 to TRBJ1-1, with D possibly TRBD1 on 6 matching bases. The germline V gene has CDR1 DFQATT and CDR2 SNEGSKA (reference sequence). The CDR3 runs 14 residues. The CDR3, as DNA: TGCGGTGCTTCGAACTCACAGGGACACACTGAAGCTTTCTTT. Translating gives CGASNSQGHTEAFF.

This rearrangement joins TRBV19 to TRBJ1-1; D may be TRBD1 (5 bases). The CDR3 is 15 amino acids. Germline-derived CDR1 and CDR2 are LNHDA and SQIVND (reference sequence). Trimming left V 3 bases short and J 1 base short, with 12 bases between. The CDR3 protein is CASSIGAGANTEAFF. For the CDR3, the DNA is TGTGCCAGTAGTATTGGGGCCGGGGCGAACACTGAAGCTTTCTTT.